The entry that follows covers one TCR beta chain sequence. Its antigen is undetermined. Sequencing was performed with immunoSEQ multiplex PCR; in TCRdb, only in-frame clones are kept and a portion is missing. Among approximately 20,000 clones listed, 70% to 90% were seen once. The CDR3 has 14 residues. Germline loops: CDR1 MDHEN, CDR2 SYDVKM. The trim removed 4 bases at V and 8 bases at J, leaving 9 bases unmatched. The sample belongs to a study of untreated major depressive disorder. General observations from the study: Sequencing showed nonsignificant TRBV25-01 and TRBV02-01 differences matching flow cytometry.

This clonotype originated in a woman younger than 45 in good health. Sample: CD4+ T cells from PBMCs. The chain uses TRBV28 and TRBJ1-2, with TRBD1 identical over 8 bases. This chain's CDR3 is CASSSPGQEMGYTF. The CDR3 DNA follows: TGTGCCAGCAGTTCCCCGGGACAGGAGATGGGCTACACCTTC.